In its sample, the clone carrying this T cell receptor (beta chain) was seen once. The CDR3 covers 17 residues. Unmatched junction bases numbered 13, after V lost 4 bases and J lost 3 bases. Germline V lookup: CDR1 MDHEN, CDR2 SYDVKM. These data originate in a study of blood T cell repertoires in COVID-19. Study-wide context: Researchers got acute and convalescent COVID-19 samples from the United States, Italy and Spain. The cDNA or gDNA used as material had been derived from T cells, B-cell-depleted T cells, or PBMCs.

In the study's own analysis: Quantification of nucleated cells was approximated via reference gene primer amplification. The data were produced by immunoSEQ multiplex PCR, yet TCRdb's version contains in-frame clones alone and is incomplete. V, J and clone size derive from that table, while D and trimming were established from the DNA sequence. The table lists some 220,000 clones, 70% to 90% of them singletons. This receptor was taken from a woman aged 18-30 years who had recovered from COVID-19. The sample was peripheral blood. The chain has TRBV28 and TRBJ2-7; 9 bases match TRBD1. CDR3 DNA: TGTGCCAGCAGTTCCCAGAACAGGGGGCTAATGCACTACGAGCAGTACTTC. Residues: CASSSQNRGLMHYEQYF.